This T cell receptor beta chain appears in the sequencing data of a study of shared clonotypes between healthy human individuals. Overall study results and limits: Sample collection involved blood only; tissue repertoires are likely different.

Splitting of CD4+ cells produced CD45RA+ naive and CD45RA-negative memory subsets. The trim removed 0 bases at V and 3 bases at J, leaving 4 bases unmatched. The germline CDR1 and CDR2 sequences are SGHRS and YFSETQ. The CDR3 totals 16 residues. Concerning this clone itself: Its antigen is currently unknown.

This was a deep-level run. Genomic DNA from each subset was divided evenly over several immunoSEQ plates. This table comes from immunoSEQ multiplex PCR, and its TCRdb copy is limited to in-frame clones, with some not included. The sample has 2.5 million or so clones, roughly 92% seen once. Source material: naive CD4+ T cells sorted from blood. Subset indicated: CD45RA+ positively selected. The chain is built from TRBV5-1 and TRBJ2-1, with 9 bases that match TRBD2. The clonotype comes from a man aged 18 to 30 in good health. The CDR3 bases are TGCGCCAGCAGCTTGGCGCTAGCGGGAAACTACAATGAGCAGTTCTTC. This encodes CASSLALAGNYNEQFF. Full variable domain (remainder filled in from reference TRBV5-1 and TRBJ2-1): KAGVTQTPRYLIKTRGQQVTLSCSPISGHRSVSWYQQTPGQGLQFLFEYFSETQRNKGNFPGRFSGRQFSNSRSEMNVSTLELGDSALYLCASSLALAGNYNEQFFGPGTRLTVL.